The entry below describes one TCR beta chain. The CDR3 contains 17 residues. The V end was cut by 0 bases, the J end by 6 bases, with 18 bases between. Germline loops: CDR1 SGHDT, CDR2 YYEEEE. This sample is part of a study of cytomegalovirus exposure and HLA in healthy donors. 13 Jbeta primers and 60 Vbeta primers were used for the PCR. The data were produced by immunoSEQ multiplex PCR, yet TCRdb's version contains in-frame clones alone and is incomplete. Of 110,000 or so clones in the sample, 75% to 80% were seen once. What was sequenced was PBMCs. This TCR was sampled from a woman aged 40 to 49 in good health and CMV-seropositive. V and J are TRBV5-6 and TRBJ2-2; D possibly corresponds to TRBD2 (7 bases). The CDR3 spells CASSLAGWGGAAGELFF. CDR3 nucleotides: TGTGCCAGCAGCTTGGCCGGATGGGGGGGCGCGGCCGGGGAGCTGTTTTTT.